The next 30 T cell receptor beta chains were all read from a single sample in a study of shared clonotypes between healthy human individuals. Sequenced by immunoSEQ multiplex PCR; TCRdb stores in-frame clones only, minus some. The sample carries 450,000 to 500,000 clones, about 85% recorded once. The sample was PBMCs. All receptors derive from a woman aged 40-49 years in good health. Some clones in this sample may be carry-over from other donors' samples.

The chain employs TRBV7-2 and TRBJ2-1; TRBD2 matches 7 bases. Germline CDR1 reads SGHTA; CDR2 reads FQGNSA. The trim removed 7 bases at V and 7 bases at J, leaving 10 bases unmatched. CDR3 length: 14 residues. CDR3: CASTTPGGGNEQFF. The CDR3 nucleotides read TGTGCCAGCACTACCCCGGGGGGAGGGAATGAGCAGTTCTTC.

CDR3 residues: CASSMPNRQGFTEAFF. The CDR3 nucleotides are TGTGCCAGTAGTATGCCAAACAGACAGGGTTTCACTGAAGCTTTCTTT. The genes are TRBV19 and TRBJ1-1; 7 bases fit TRBD1. Per the germline V gene, CDR1 is LNHDA and CDR2 is SQIVND (reference sequence). Trimming cost V 3 bases and J 4 bases; bases outside gene matches: 11. This CDR3 spans 16 amino acids.

The chain's CDR3 is CASSQGRERVGEQYF. CDR3 coding DNA: TGTGCCAGCAGTCAGGGGCGCGAACGAGTGGGCGAGCAGTACTTC. The rearrangement uses TRBV6-5 and TRBJ2-7; D is perhaps TRBD1 (6 bases). This CDR3 is built from 15 residues. The germline CDR1 and CDR2 sequences are MNHEY and SVGAGI. The ends were cut back, 5 bases at V and 6 bases at J, with 20 bases in the middle.

The V call is TRBV7-9, the J call TRBJ2-3; 16 nucleotides align to TRBD2. CDR1 SEHNR and CDR2 FQNEAQ come from the germline V gene (reference sequence). J gave up 6 bases and V 4 bases, and 4 bases lay outside the gene matches. The length of the CDR3 is 16 residues. The CDR3 protein is CASSSGLAGGRDTQYF. The CDR3 DNA reads as TGTGCCAGCAGCTCGGGACTAGCGGGAGGGAGGGATACGCAGTATTTT.

J is TRBJ2-7 and V is TRBV6-1, with D maybe TRBD2 (6 bases). CDR3 length: 16 amino acids. Trimming removed 2 bases from V and 2 bases from J, with 16 bases in between. CDR1 and CDR2 (germline): MNHNS, SASEGT. This chain's CDR3 is CASSELGLPSTYEQYF. CDR3 DNA: TGTGCCAGCAGTGAATTGGGACTCCCCTCAACCTACGAGCAGTACTTC.

About this clone itself: The junction differs from germline at one of its ends, possibly a read error. At the DNA level, this CDR3 is encoded by other sequences in the same sample as well. The gene calls are TRBV5-1 and TRBJ1-3, with D possibly being TRBD1 (5 bases). Germline CDR1 is SGHRS and CDR2 is YFSETQ. This CDR3 has 14 amino acids. This chain's CDR3 is CASSLGPTGNTIYF. The CDR3 nucleotides read TGCGCCAGCAGTTTGGGACCAACTGGAAACACCATATATTTT.

This chain connects TRBV7-2 to TRBJ2-2; D may be TRBD1 (5 bases). Germline V gives CDR1 SGHTA, CDR2 FQGNSA. Between the trimmed V and J ends, which lost 1 base and 6 bases, there was a span of 15 bases. The CDR3 is made up of 16 amino acids. The chain's CDR3 is CASSLGRRATPGELFF. CDR3 DNA: TGTGCCAGCAGCTTAGGACGCAGGGCTACGCCCGGGGAGCTGTTTTTT.

The chain has TRBV19 and TRBJ2-7; 8 bases agree with TRBD1. V lost 4 bases to trimming and J lost 2 bases; unmatched junction nucleotides: 4. The CDR3 consists of 14 residues. The germline V gene has CDR1 LNHDA and CDR2 SQIVND (reference sequence). This chain's CDR3 is CASSRGQGTYEQYF. CDR3 nucleotides: TGTGCCAGTAGTAGAGGACAGGGAACCTACGAGCAGTACTTC.

This chain connects TRBV6-1 to TRBJ1-1; D is possibly TRBD1 (5 bases). This CDR3 comprises 15 residues. V was trimmed by 4 bases and J by 6 bases, leaving 18 bases between them. Germline assignment: CDR1 MNHNS and CDR2 SASEGT. The CDR3 region is CASSVSRGGVPEAFF. The CDR3 coding sequence is TGTGCCAGCAGTGTGTCTAGGGGTGGCGTCCCTGAAGCTTTCTTT.

V gene TRBV6-4 combines with J gene TRBJ2-1; 9 nucleotides line up with TRBD2. Germline V CDR1 and CDR2: MRHNA, SNTAGT. The V and J ends lost 4 bases and 6 bases, in that order; junction bases with no gene match: 4. The CDR3 totals 14 residues. CDR3 coding DNA: TGTGCCAGCAGTGTGGGCGGGAGGGGCAATGAGCAGTTCTTC. Protein sequence: CASSVGGRGNEQFF.

V usage is TRBV5-1 and J usage is TRBJ2-5, with D unclear. V lost 2 bases, J lost 2 bases, and 10 bases lay in between. The CDR3 has 14 residues. Germline V gives CDR1 SGHRS, CDR2 YFSETQ. The CDR3 loop reads CASSFQNDQETQYF. The CDR3 nucleotides read TGCGCCAGCAGCTTCCAGAACGATCAAGAGACCCAGTACTTC.

This chain connects TRBV7-2 to TRBJ1-1, with 9 positions matching TRBD1. This CDR3 comprises 16 residues. The germline CDR1 and CDR2 sequences are SGHTA and FQGNSA. With V trimmed by 2 bases and J by 5 bases, 9 bases remained unmatched. CDR3 coding DNA: TGTGCCAGCAGCTTACATACAGGGGGCCTGGCAACTGAAGCTTTCTTT. Protein product: CASSLHTGGLATEAFF.

This chain links TRBV6-6 with TRBJ2-2, with D uncertain. Germline assignment: CDR1 MNHNY and CDR2 SVGAGI (reference sequence). The V gene lost 8 bases and the J gene lost 1 base, with 5 bases spanning the gap. The CDR3 extends over 12 amino acids. CDR3 sequence reads: CASLGNTGELFF. The CDR3 coding sequence is TGTGCCAGCCTAGGGAACACCGGGGAGCTGTTTTTT.

This clone appeared once. The chain joins TRBV5-4 to TRBJ2-1; D is possibly TRBD2 (5 bases). The CDR3 spans 15 residues. The germline CDR1 and CDR2 sequences are SGHNT and YYREEE (reference sequence). V was cut by 3 bases and J by 2 bases, with 12 bases left in between. CDR3 sequence: CASSSGISTYNEQFF. CDR3 nucleotides: TGTGCCAGCAGCTCCGGGATCTCAACCTACAATGAGCAGTTCTTC. Full variable domain (remainder filled in from reference TRBV5-4 and TRBJ2-1): ETGVTQSPTHLIKTRGQQVTLRCSSQSGHNTVSWYQQALGQGPQFIFQYYREEENGRGNFPPRFSGLQFPNYSSELNVNALELDDSALYLCASSSGISTYNEQFFGPGTRLTVL.

This chain joins TRBV5-1 and TRBJ2-3; 7 nucleotides line up with TRBD2. Germline-derived CDR1 and CDR2 are SGHRS and YFSETQ. V dropped 1 base and J dropped 1; count of bases not matched to a gene: 12. The CDR3 extends over 18 amino acids. CDR3 nucleotides: TGCGCCAGCAGCTTGATCGGCGGGAGAGTCGACGGCACAGATACGCAGTATTTT. This translates into CASSLIGGRVDGTDTQYF. Complete variable domain (other parts from reference TRBV5-1 and TRBJ2-3): KAGVTQTPRYLIKTRGQQVTLSCSPISGHRSVSWYQQTPGQGLQFLFEYFSETQRNKGNFPGRFSGRQFSNSRSEMNVSTLELGDSALYLCASSLIGGRVDGTDTQYFGPGTRLTVL.

The chain uses TRBV6-6 and TRBJ1-2, with a possible D match to TRBD1 (5 bases). The germline V and J ends were trimmed by 2 bases and 4 bases, with 11 bases remaining between them. The V gene's germline CDR1 is MNHNY and CDR2 SVGAGI (reference sequence). The CDR3 is 14 residues long. In DNA form, the CDR3 reads TGTGCCAGCAGTTACCCCGACAGACCCTATGGCTACACCTTC. Translated, it gives CASSYPDRPYGYTF.

This chain links TRBV7-2 with TRBJ2-2; TRBD1 is a possible D gene (6 bases). CDR3 length: 16 residues. Germline lookup yields CDR1 SGHTA and CDR2 FQGNSA. V lost 4 bases and J lost 1, with 13 bases in between. In DNA, the CDR3 is TGTGCCAGCAGCTCCCTCAGGGGCGAGAACACCGGGGAGCTGTTTTTT. Protein product: CASSSLRGENTGELFF.

The chain has TRBV10-2 and TRBJ2-3; weak D call: TRBD2 (6 bases). This CDR3 has 13 residues. Germline CDR1 and CDR2: WSHSY and SAAADI. The V gene lost 3 bases and the J gene lost 3 bases, with 7 bases spanning the gap. In nucleotides, the CDR3 is TGCGCCAGCAGTGAAGGGAGGACAGATACGCAGTATTTT. Protein product: CASSEGRTDTQYF.

A word on this clone: Different DNA sequences within this sample yield the same CDR3. The chain joins TRBV7-2 to TRBJ1-5; unclear D gene. With 1 base removed from V and 0 bases from J, the gap between germline ends came to 7 bases. This CDR3 is built from 15 residues. Germline V gene lookup returns CDR1 SGHTA and CDR2 FQGNSA. CDR3 protein: CASSLEQLSNQPQHF. CDR3 coding DNA: TGTGCCAGCAGCTTAGAACAGCTTAGCAATCAGCCCCAGCATTTT.

This clone was counted only a few times. V gene TRBV18 combines with J gene TRBJ1-1; tentatively, D is TRBD1 (5 bases). V was shortened by 3 bases and J by 0 bases, with 5 bases between the two germline ends. The CDR3 length is 13 residues. Germline CDR1 reads KGHSH; CDR2 reads LQKENI. CDR3 DNA: TGTGCCAGCTCACCGGACATGAACACTGAAGCTTTCTTT. Translated, it gives CASSPDMNTEAFF.

The rearrangement links TRBV7-2 to TRBJ2-5, with TRBD1 as a possible D gene (5 bases). There are 11 residues in the CDR3. V lost 5 bases to trimming and J lost 5 bases, with 6 bases between them. Germline V gene lookup returns CDR1 SGHTA and CDR2 FQGNSA. The CDR3 region has the DNA TGTGCCAGCAGCCCAGGGGAGACCCAGTACTTC. As protein: CASSPGETQYF.

This clone was detected only once. V usage is TRBV4-2 and J usage is TRBJ2-7, with 10 bases identical to TRBD2. The CDR3 length is 17 residues. The junction had 9 bases not matched to a gene; V was cut back by 0 bases and J by 4 bases. CDR1 is LGHNA, CDR2 YNFKEQ, per germline. This chain's CDR3 is CASSQDFASGSEYEQYF. DNA for the CDR3: TGTGCCAGCAGCCAAGATTTTGCTAGCGGGAGTGAGTACGAGCAGTACTTC.

The J gene is TRBJ2-7, the V gene TRBV6-6, with 8 bases fitting TRBD2. V shed 10 bases, J shed 0 bases, and the junction held 5 bases outside the gene matches. CDR3 length: 13 amino acids. CDR1 and CDR2 from the germline V gene are MNHNY and SVGAGI (reference sequence). The CDR3 loop reads CATGSGSSYEQYF. The CDR3 DNA reads as TGTGCCACAGGCAGCGGGAGCTCCTACGAGCAGTACTTC.

The V and J genes are TRBV5-4 and TRBJ2-7; 8 bases line up with TRBD1. V was clipped by 3 bases and J by 1 base; unmatched bases: 6. The germline gives CDR1 SGHNT, CDR2 YYREEE (reference sequence). CDR3 length: 15 amino acids. This CDR3 is CASSSGQAGSYEQYF. Written as DNA, the CDR3 is TGTGCCAGCAGCTCGGGACAGGCAGGTTCCTACGAGCAGTACTTC.

The chain carries TRBV5-1 and TRBJ2-1; D remains unclear. Germline CDR1 SGHRS, CDR2 YFSETQ. This CDR3 spans 15 amino acids. Trimming removed 4 bases at V and 3 bases at J, with 14 bases between. Here the CDR3 reads CASSPTAKDYNEQFF. CDR3 nucleotides: TGCGCCAGCAGCCCGACCGCCAAGGACTACAATGAGCAGTTCTTC. Filled out from reference TRBV5-1 and TRBJ2-1, the complete variable domain reads KAGVTQTPRYLIKTRGQQVTLSCSPISGHRSVSWYQQTPGQGLQFLFEYFSETQRNKGNFPGRFSGRQFSNSRSEMNVSTLELGDSALYLCASSPTAKDYNEQFFGPGTRLTVL.

This chain uses TRBV7-9 with TRBJ1-4, with 9 bases matching TRBD1. The V and J ends lost 6 bases and 6 bases, in that order; junction bases with no gene match: 8. CDR1 SEHNR and CDR2 FQNEAQ come from the germline V gene (reference sequence). CDR3 length: 15 residues. CDR3 protein: CASSSGQGTDEKLFF. In nucleotides, the CDR3 is TGTGCCAGCAGTTCGGGACAGGGAACGGATGAAAAACTGTTTTTT.

This clone occurred a few times. CDR3 in DNA: TGCAGTGGGTCGGGGCCAGATACGCAGTATTTT. It codes for CSGSGPDTQYF. The chain has TRBV20-1 and TRBJ2-3; D possibly uses TRBD1 or TRBD2 (5 bases each). The CDR3 has 11 amino acids. The V gene's germline CDR1 is DFQATT and CDR2 SNEGSKA (reference sequence). V was clipped by 7 bases and J by 4 bases, with 9 bases between them.

V and J are TRBV6-4 and TRBJ1-1; 8 nucleotides agree with TRBD1. CDR1 and CDR2 from the germline V gene are MRHNA and SNTAGT. The V and J ends lost 5 bases and 4 bases, in that order; junction bases with no gene match: 12. This CDR3 has 16 amino acids. CDR3 in amino acids: CASSYVPDRGGTEAFF. The CDR3 bases are TGTGCCAGCAGTTACGTCCCTGACAGGGGCGGCACTGAAGCTTTCTTT.

The gene calls are TRBV21-1 and TRBJ2-1; TRBD2 was called by the table and not checked on the DNA. TRBV21-1 is a pseudogene segment. There are 18 residues in the CDR3. CDR3: CASSKERGSLAGEDEQFF. The DNA of the CDR3 is TGTGCCAGCAGCAAAGAGAGGGGGTCACTAGCGGGAGAAGATGAGCAGTTCTTC.

For this clone: A single base is all that separates this from a far larger clone, so a read error is likely. V and J are TRBV5-6 and TRBJ1-2, with unresolved D. CDR1 SGHDT and CDR2 YYEEEE come from the germline V gene. The CDR3 totals 13 residues. The CDR3 bases are TGTGCCAGCAGCTTGGGAGACATCTATTGCTACACCTTC. Translated, it gives CASSLGDIYCYTF.